The clone carrying this TCR beta chain has just a few counts. MiXCR, run by TCRdb on the 5' RACE reads, gives a single entry per CDR3 protein. This sample has about 400,000 distinct CDR3 sequences; 15% to 20% occur once, and the top ten carry roughly 21%. The sample belongs to a study of T-cell memory formation after mild COVID-19. This CDR3 has 15 amino acids. Per the germline V gene, CDR1 is LGHNA and CDR2 is YSLEER. V shed 3 bases and J 5 bases; nucleotides not matched to a gene: 7. Sequenced sample: PBMCs or a T cell subset sorted from them (not recorded which). The receptor comes from a man in his late teens or twenties who had mild COVID-19 (a few samples of this study predate the infection). Cell type and time point are not known. The chain uses TRBV4-3 and TRBJ2-7; 10 nucleotides agree with TRBD1. CDR3 sequence: CASSQTRDRGHEQYF. CDR3 coding DNA: TGCGCCAGCAGCCAGACCCGGGACAGGGGCCACGAGCAGTACTTC.